Each of the 15 T cell receptor beta chains below was sequenced from the same sample in a study of cytomegalovirus exposure and HLA in healthy donors. The PCR contained 60 Vbeta and 13 Jbeta primers. The data were produced by immunoSEQ multiplex PCR, yet TCRdb's version contains in-frame clones alone and is incomplete. Among roughly 150,000 clones, 80% to 90% were seen once, and the ten largest hold about 2.4%. Specimen: PBMCs. Receptors were obtained from a male donor in good health and CMV-seronegative.

This chain connects TRBV19 to TRBJ2-1; 7 bases are shared with TRBD1. This CDR3 spans 15 amino acids. The J segment lost 4 bases and the V segment lost 7 bases, leaving 10 bases of the junction unmatched. CDR1 LNHDA and CDR2 SQIVND come from the germline V gene (reference sequence). CDR3 bases: TGTGCCAGTACAGGAATGAGGGGGCGTTACAATGAGCAGTTCTTC. Translated, it gives CASTGMRGRYNEQFF.

This chain connects TRBV19 to TRBJ2-1; tentatively, D is TRBD2 (7 bases). The ends were cut back, 7 bases at V and 0 bases at J, with 13 bases in the middle. The germline V gene has CDR1 LNHDA and CDR2 SQIVND (reference sequence). This CDR3 has 15 residues. The CDR3 spells CASTQRDTSYNEQFF. The DNA of the CDR3 is TGTGCCAGTACCCAGCGGGACACCTCCTACAATGAGCAGTTCTTC.

The chain recombines TRBV28 with TRBJ2-7; D may be TRBD2 (6 bases). Between the trimmed V and J ends, which lost 3 bases and 7 bases, there was a span of 13 bases. The germline V gene encodes CDR1 MDHEN and CDR2 SYDVKM. The CDR3 length is 13 residues. The CDR3 DNA follows: TGTGCCAGCAGTTTGCGGGGATGGGGGGAGCAGTACTTC. It specifies CASSLRGWGEQYF.

The chain recombines TRBV15 with TRBJ2-2; a possible D gene is TRBD2 (7 bases). Germline V gene lookup returns CDR1 LNHNV and CDR2 YYDKDF (reference sequence). This CDR3 has 16 amino acids. V lost 0 bases and J 7 bases, leaving 15 bases between the germline ends. The DNA of the CDR3 is TGTGCCACCAGCAGAGACCGGCAGGGGAGGGACGGGGAGCTGTTTTTT. Protein sequence: CATSRDRQGRDGELFF. Supplemented by reference TRBV15 and TRBJ2-2, the full variable domain reads DAMVIQNPRYQVTQFGKPVTLSCSQTLNHNVMYWYQQKSSQAPKLLFHYYDKDFNNEADTPDNFQSRRPNTSFCFLDIRSPGLGDTAMYLCATSRDRQGRDGELFFGEGSRLTVL.

CDR3 nucleotide sequence: TGTGCCATCAGTGAGCCAAGGGGTTCCGGTGGCTTCCAAGAGACCCAGTACTTC. Translated, it gives CAISEPRGSGGFQETQYF. The chain carries TRBV10-3 and TRBJ2-5; TRBD1 is a possible D gene (5 bases). Germline V gene lookup returns CDR1 ENHRY and CDR2 SYGVKD. This CDR3 is 18 amino acids long. With 2 bases removed from V and 1 base from J, the gap between germline ends came to 20 bases.

This chain joins TRBV7-9 and TRBJ1-1, with 8 positions matching TRBD1. J lost 3 bases, V lost 5 bases, and 8 bases had no gene match. CDR1 SEHNR and CDR2 FQNEAQ come from the germline V gene (reference sequence). The CDR3 contains 15 residues. The CDR3 spells CASSPDRGWDTEAFF. The DNA of the CDR3 is TGTGCCAGCAGCCCCGACAGGGGTTGGGACACTGAAGCTTTCTTT. The complete variable domain, with remaining parts taken from reference TRBV7-9 and TRBJ1-1, reads DTGVSQNPRHKITKRGQNVTFRCDPISEHNRLYWYRQTLGQGPEFLTYFQNEAQLEKSRLLSDRFSAERPKGSFSTLEIQRTEQGDSAMYLCASSPDRGWDTEAFFGQGTRLTVV.

This sequence joins TRBV27 and TRBJ2-3; tentative D call: TRBD1 (6 bases). This CDR3 spans 16 amino acids. Germline CDR1 MNHEY, CDR2 SMNVEV (reference sequence). The V end lost 2 bases, the J end lost 1 base, and 13 bases lay between the germline ends. The CDR3 DNA reads TGTGCCAGCAGTTTACTGTTGGCAGGGGGCACAGATACGCAGTATTTT. This gives the protein CASSLLLAGGTDTQYF.

This chain links TRBV6-5 with TRBJ2-7, with unresolved D. The CDR3 is 12 amino acids. Germline loops: CDR1 MNHEY, CDR2 SVGAGI. V was shortened by 4 bases and J by 0 bases, with 4 bases between the two germline ends. CDR3 residues: CASSSFSYEQYF. The CDR3 DNA reads TGTGCCAGCAGTTCTTTCTCCTACGAGCAGTACTTC.

The chain is built from TRBV6-1 and TRBJ2-7; 9 nucleotides agree with TRBD1. The germline V gene has CDR1 MNHNS and CDR2 SASEGT. This CDR3 contains 15 residues. Losses at the gene ends were 6 bases for V and 4 bases for J; bases not matched to a gene: 10. In DNA, the CDR3 is TGTGCCAGCAGCCCCCTACCGGGACAGGGATACGAGCAGTACTTC. It translates to CASSPLPGQGYEQYF.

This clone came up once. This chain links TRBV9 with TRBJ1-3; 8 bases are a match to TRBD1. Germline CDR1 SGDLS, CDR2 YYNGEE. CDR3 length equals 14 residues. V lost 3 bases and J lost 4; bases outside the gene matches: 3. This CDR3 reads CASSATGDGNTIYF. CDR3 DNA: TGTGCCAGCAGCGCGACAGGGGACGGAAACACCATATATTTT.

CDR3 sequence: CASSLLQGWYEQYF. DNA of the CDR3: TGTGCCAGCAGCTTGCTACAGGGTTGGTACGAGCAGTACTTC. This chain joins TRBV5-6 and TRBJ2-7; perhaps TRBD1 as D (6 bases). Between the trimmed V and J ends, which lost 1 base and 4 bases, there was a span of 12 bases. The germline CDR1 and CDR2 sequences are SGHDT and YYEEEE. The CDR3 is made up of 14 amino acids.

This chain links TRBV29-1 with TRBJ2-2, with TRBD1 identical over 8 bases. CDR3 size: 13 residues. J gave up 7 bases and V 5 bases, and 6 bases lay outside the gene matches. Germline V CDR1 and CDR2: SQVTM, ANQGSEA. CDR3 DNA sequence: TGCAGCGTTTCGACAGGGGTGGGCGGGGAGCTGTTTTTT. Translation gives CSVSTGVGGELFF.

The chain employs TRBV19 and TRBJ2-5, with TRBD1 matching over 11 bases. Germline V lookup: CDR1 LNHDA, CDR2 SQIVND (reference sequence). The CDR3 runs 16 residues. V shed 5 bases and J 1 base; nucleotides not matched to a gene: 6. The CDR3 DNA reads as TGTGCCAGTAGTCCAAGGACAGGGGGCTTCCAAGAGACCCAGTACTTC. It is translated as CASSPRTGGFQETQYF. The whole variable domain, filled in from reference TRBV19 and TRBJ2-5, reads DGGITQSPKYLFRKEGQNVTLSCEQNLNHDAMYWYRQDPGQGLRLIYYSQIVNDFQKGDIAEGYSVSREKKESFPLTVTSAQKNPTAFYLCASSPRTGGFQETQYFGPGTRLLVL.

The CDR3 region is CASSYNPGQALHF. CDR3 sequence (DNA): TGTGCCAGCAGTTATAACCCTGGTCAGGCCCTCCACTTT. The chain carries TRBV27 and TRBJ1-6; no clear D gene. The V end lost 4 bases, the J end lost 14 bases, and 15 bases lay between the germline ends. Germline lookup yields CDR1 MNHEY and CDR2 SMNVEV (reference sequence). This CDR3 is 13 amino acids long.

In this sample, this clone turned up once. The CDR3 nucleotides read TGCGCCAGCAGCCAAGGGGCAGTTGGAAACACCATATATTTT. Amino acids: CASSQGAVGNTIYF. This rearrangement joins TRBV4-1 to TRBJ1-3; D not resolved. The germline V gene encodes CDR1 MGHRA and CDR2 YSYEKL. This CDR3 is built from 14 residues. V was trimmed by 1 base and J by 3 bases, leaving 7 bases between them.